The 27 T cell receptor beta chains presented below share a single source sample, sequenced in a study of blood T cells in healthy people across ages. With a J-beta primer mix and a sample-barcoded 5' primer, a second PCR ran about 7 to 11 cycles. TCRdb passed the 5' RACE reads through MiXCR, listing each CDR3 protein once. The table lists approximately 830,000 distinct CDR3 sequences, roughly 60% of them singletons. Sequenced: blood. These receptors were collected from a man between 25 and 39 years old in good health.

The sample holds a few counts of this clonotype. The chain has TRBV4-2 and TRBJ2-7; no reliable D call. The CDR3 is 16 amino acids. The V gene's germline CDR1 is LGHNA and CDR2 YNFKEQ. The ends were cut back, 5 bases at V and 2 bases at J, with 19 bases in the middle. The CDR3 is CASSAMDLVHTYEQYF. The CDR3 region has the DNA TGTGCCAGCAGCGCCATGGATTTAGTCCACACCTACGAGCAGTACTTC.

J is TRBJ2-4 and V is TRBV21-1. TRBV21-1 is a pseudogene segment. This CDR3 is 14 amino acids long. The CDR3 DNA follows: TGTGCCAGCAGCGCTCGAAGTGCCAAAAACATTCAGTACTTC. It codes for CASSARSAKNIQYF.

The chain carries TRBV20-1 and TRBJ1-5; D unresolved. Germline loops: CDR1 DFQATT, CDR2 SNEGSKA (reference sequence). With 3 bases removed from V and 3 bases from J, the gap between germline ends came to 9 bases. The CDR3 length is 13 residues. The chain's CDR3 is CSASKGLNQPQHF. DNA for the CDR3: TGCAGTGCTAGTAAGGGTCTCAATCAGCCCCAGCATTTT.

This chain links TRBV5-5 with TRBJ1-5; D is perhaps TRBD1 (5 bases). The germline V and J ends were trimmed by 3 bases and 4 bases, with 14 bases remaining between them. The CDR3 totals 15 residues. Looked up from germline, CDR1 is SGHKS and CDR2 is YYEKEE (reference sequence). CDR3 DNA sequence: TGTGCCAGCAGCTACATGGCAGGGCCAAATCAGCCCCAGCATTTT. It is translated as CASSYMAGPNQPQHF.

This chain uses TRBV7-2 with TRBJ1-1; D is unresolved. The CDR3 sequence is 14 residues long. The V and J ends lost 4 bases and 1 base respectively, with 10 bases between them. CDR1 and CDR2 (germline): SGHTA, FQGNSA. The CDR3 protein is CASSSKQRNTEAFF. The CDR3 region has the DNA TGTGCCAGCAGCTCCAAACAGAGGAACACTGAAGCTTTCTTT.

This clonotype was counted a few times. CDR3 bases: TGCAGTGCTCTACTCCTAGCCAAAAACATTCAGTACTTC. Translation gives CSALLLAKNIQYF. The chain links TRBV20-1 to TRBJ2-4, with D unresolved. Germline loops: CDR1 DFQATT, CDR2 SNEGSKA (reference sequence). V was shortened by 5 bases and J by 0 bases, with 8 bases between the two germline ends. The CDR3 contains 13 residues.

J is TRBJ2-1 and V is TRBV20-1; possibly TRBD2 for D (5 bases). Looked up from germline, CDR1 is DFQATT and CDR2 is SNEGSKA (reference sequence). There are 12 residues in the CDR3. V lost 8 bases and J 3 bases, leaving 11 bases between the germline ends. In DNA, the CDR3 is TGCAGTAAGCAAAGCGGCTACAATGAGCAGTTCTTC. The encoded protein is CSKQSGYNEQFF.

The chain links TRBV14 to TRBJ2-3; 9 bases are shared with TRBD2. V lost 0 bases to trimming and J lost 6 bases; unmatched junction nucleotides: 13. Germline-derived CDR1 and CDR2 are SGHDN and FVKESK. The CDR3 is 18 amino acids. CDR3 amino acids: CASSQEIEWRGGLDTQYF. CDR3 nucleotide sequence: TGTGCCAGCAGCCAAGAAATTGAGTGGCGGGGGGGCCTTGATACGCAGTATTTT.

This clonotype was counted only a few times. The J gene is TRBJ2-6, the V gene TRBV24-1; TRBD1 might be the D (6 bases). CDR1 and CDR2 from the germline V gene are KGHDR and SFDVKD. The ends were cut back, 5 bases at V and 2 bases at J, with 9 bases in the middle. The CDR3 extends over 15 amino acids. The CDR3 DNA follows: TGTGCCACCAGTGGATGGGGGCCTGGGGCCAACGTCCTGACTTTC. Translating gives CATSGWGPGANVLTF.

There are a few counts of this clonotype. This chain joins TRBV6-5 and TRBJ2-5, with 10 bases matching TRBD2. CDR3 size: 16 residues. Trimming cost V 1 base and J 2 bases; bases outside gene matches: 4. Germline V lookup: CDR1 MNHEY, CDR2 SVGAGI. The CDR3 region is CASSYLAGGEQETQYF. The CDR3 DNA reads as TGTGCCAGCAGTTACTTAGCGGGGGGCGAGCAAGAGACCCAGTACTTC.

The chain couples TRBV7-2 to TRBJ2-7, with D uncertain. Germline values: CDR1 SGHTA, CDR2 FQGNSA. The CDR3 length is 15 residues. The V end lost 4 bases, the J end lost 4 bases, and 17 bases lay between the germline ends. CDR3 protein: CASSSMNYILYEQYF. As DNA, the CDR3 is TGTGCCAGCAGCTCCATGAATTACATCCTGTACGAGCAGTACTTC.

The rearrangement links TRBV20-1 to TRBJ1-1, with D unclear. The V and J ends lost 4 bases and 1 base respectively, with 13 bases between them. The V gene's germline CDR1 is DFQATT and CDR2 SNEGSKA (reference sequence). The CDR3 totals 14 residues. In DNA, the CDR3 is TGCAGTGCTATGTTAGGAAGATGGAACACTGAAGCTTTCTTT. The encoded protein is CSAMLGRWNTEAFF.

V is TRBV11-2 and J is TRBJ2-1, with 7 positions matching TRBD1. Germline values: CDR1 SGHAT, CDR2 FQNNGV. The CDR3 sequence is 16 residues long. V was clipped by 1 base and J by 7 bases; unmatched bases: 10. CDR3 sequence: CASSLGRQGVWNEQFF. The CDR3 DNA is TGTGCCAGCAGCTTAGGAAGACAGGGTGTTTGGAATGAGCAGTTCTTC.

The V gene is TRBV6-1, the J gene TRBJ2-1; possible D gene TRBD2, 7 bases. The CDR3 runs to 16 residues. Between the trimmed V and J ends, which lost 2 bases and 4 bases, there was a span of 15 bases. Germline lookup yields CDR1 MNHNS and CDR2 SASEGT. The CDR3: CASSEIGGGRYNEQFF. The CDR3 DNA reads TGTGCCAGCAGTGAAATCGGCGGGGGCCGATACAATGAGCAGTTCTTC.

J is TRBJ2-1 and V is TRBV6-1; D uncertain. V gave up 2 bases and J gave up 9 bases, with 8 bases separating them. The germline gives CDR1 MNHNS, CDR2 SASEGT. This CDR3 contains 12 residues. The CDR3 spells CASSENLGEQFF. The DNA of the CDR3 is TGTGCCAGCAGTGAAAATCTAGGTGAGCAGTTCTTC.

The genes are TRBV3-1 and TRBJ2-5; TRBD1 agrees at 7 bases. The CDR3 covers 17 residues. With V trimmed by 0 bases and J by 2 bases, 9 bases remained unmatched. Per the germline V gene, CDR1 is LGHDT and CDR2 is YNNKEL (reference sequence). Here the CDR3 reads CASSQEWRGRGQETQYF. The DNA of the CDR3 is TGTGCCAGCAGCCAAGAATGGCGTGGCAGGGGGCAAGAGACCCAGTACTTC.

The chain uses TRBV6-5 and TRBJ1-1; no definite D call. The CDR3 is 12 amino acids. Looked up from germline, CDR1 is MNHEY and CDR2 is SVGAGI. V lost 6 bases and J 5 bases, leaving 10 bases between the germline ends. Here the CDR3 DNA reads TGTGCCAGCAGGCCCGATGGGACTGAAGCTTTCTTT. Translating gives CASRPDGTEAFF.

This clonotype was observed a handful of times. V and J are TRBV20-1 and TRBJ2-1, with D unresolved. Germline CDR1 and CDR2: DFQATT and SNEGSKA (reference sequence). The CDR3 sequence is 11 residues long. V lost 5 bases and J 8 bases, leaving 10 bases between the germline ends. CDR3 coding DNA: TGCAGTGCTCGGATCGGCGATGAGCAGTTCTTC. Protein product: CSARIGDEQFF.

This chain connects TRBV4-3 to TRBJ2-7; possibly TRBD1 or TRBD2 for D (7 bases each). The V end was cut by 1 base, the J end by 2 bases, with 12 bases between. This CDR3 has 15 amino acids. Germline loops: CDR1 LGHNA, CDR2 YSLEER. CDR3 nucleotides: TGCGCCAGCAGCCAAGTGGCAGGGGGGGCCTACGAGCAGTACTTC. The encoded protein is CASSQVAGGAYEQYF.

The chain couples TRBV7-6 to TRBJ1-5; the D gene is possibly TRBD1 (6 bases). Trimming took 4 bases from V and 1 from J, leaving 20 bases between them. CDR3 length: 18 residues. Germline V lookup: CDR1 SGHVS, CDR2 FNYEAQ. The chain's CDR3 is CASSSATGTISSNQPQHF. Written as DNA, the CDR3 is TGTGCCAGCAGCTCCGCGACAGGCACCATATCGAGCAATCAGCCCCAGCATTTT.

The table lists this clonotype with a count of one. This may be a read error: a much more frequent sequence differs by one nucleotide. The chain couples TRBV18 to TRBJ2-7; 8 nucleotides agree with TRBD2. The germline V gene has CDR1 KGHSH and CDR2 LQKENI. The CDR3 runs 15 residues. CDR3 sequence reads: CASSPGTRSSYERYF. CDR3 nucleotide sequence: TGTGCCAGCTCACCTGGGACTAGGAGCTCCTACGAGCGGTACTTC. The full variable domain, rest sourced from reference TRBV18 and TRBJ2-7, is NAGVMQNPRHLVRRRGQEARLRCSPMKGHSHVYWYRQLPEEGLKFMVYLQKENIIDESGMPKERFSAEFPKEGPSILRIQQVVRGDSAAYFCASSPGTRSSYERYFGPGTRLTVT.

The chain is built from TRBV30 and TRBJ2-1; D perhaps matches TRBD2 (5 bases). V was pared by 1 base and J by 10 bases, with 14 bases between. Germline V CDR1 and CDR2: GTSNPN, SVGIG (reference sequence). CDR3 length: 13 residues. CDR3 residues: CAWSDLGLGEQFF. The DNA of the CDR3 is TGTGCCTGGAGTGACCTAGGACTCGGAGAGCAGTTCTTC.

This clonotype was picked up many times. V is TRBV3-1 and J is TRBJ2-6; possibly TRBD2 for D (6 bases). Per germline, CDR1 LGHDT and CDR2 YNNKEL (reference sequence). The V and J ends lost 7 bases and 2 bases respectively, with 15 bases between them. The CDR3 length is 16 residues. The CDR3: CASNGGGLTGANVLTF. The CDR3, as DNA: TGTGCCAGCAACGGAGGAGGGTTAACTGGGGCCAACGTCCTGACTTTC.

This chain connects TRBV3-1 to TRBJ2-1; 11 bases line up with TRBD1. Per germline, CDR1 LGHDT and CDR2 YNNKEL (reference sequence). This CDR3 comprises 15 residues. With 5 bases clipped from V and 10 bases from J, the junction kept 10 bases outside the gene matches. CDR3 amino acids: CASSLGTGGLYEQFF. The DNA of the CDR3 is TGTGCCAGCAGCTTGGGGACAGGGGGTTTGTACGAGCAGTTCTTC.

The table lists this clonotype with a few counts. This rearrangement joins TRBV7-2 to TRBJ2-7, with D unresolved. Germline values: CDR1 SGHTA, CDR2 FQGNSA. The CDR3 is 14 residues long. With 1 base removed from V and 2 bases from J, the gap between germline ends came to 9 bases. This CDR3 is CASSLGPSTYEQYF. The CDR3 DNA sequence: TGTGCCAGCAGCTTAGGACCGAGTACCTACGAGCAGTACTTC.

This chain links TRBV25-1 with TRBJ1-2; perhaps TRBD1 as D (5 bases). From germline, CDR1 is MGHDK and CDR2 SYGVNS. CDR3 length equals 13 residues. Deletions cut 5 bases from V and 8 bases from J, with 15 bases between. The CDR3 coding sequence is TGTGCCAGCAGTCTCGGAGGGGTGGGGGGCTACACCTTC. Encoded protein: CASSLGGVGGYTF.

This clonotype was seen a handful of times. This rearrangement joins TRBV7-2 to TRBJ2-3; D is unclear. The CDR3 loop spans 12 amino acids. Trimming took 2 bases from V and 5 from J, leaving 5 bases between them. The germline gives CDR1 SGHTA, CDR2 FQGNSA. CDR3 bases: TGTGCCAGCAGCTTAACGAGAGATACGCAGTATTTT. Translated: CASSLTRDTQYF.